Each of the 6 T cell receptor beta chains below was sequenced from the same sample in a study of blood T cells in healthy people across ages. A second roughly 6 to 12 cycle PCR used barcoded and J-beta primers. MiXCR, run by TCRdb on the 5' RACE reads, gives a single entry per CDR3 protein. The data contain 600,000 or so distinct CDR3 sequences, around 21% of them singletons. Sequencing was performed on blood. These receptors originate from a man between 65 and 85 years old in good health.

The chain recombines TRBV6-5 with TRBJ1-3; 7 positions match TRBD1. J gave up 4 bases and V 0 bases, and 3 bases lay outside the gene matches. In germline, CDR1 is MNHEY, CDR2 SVGAGI. The CDR3 length is 15 residues. The CDR3 coding sequence is TGTGCCAGCAGTTACTCCCAGGGGGTCGGAAACACCATATATTTT. Translation: CASSYSQGVGNTIYF.

In this sample, this clonotype turned up a few times. The chain links TRBV2 to TRBJ1-4, with TRBD1 identical over 8 bases. The CDR3 sequence is 16 residues long. CDR1 and CDR2 from the germline V gene are SNHLY and FYNNEI. V lost 3 bases, J lost 7 bases, and 10 bases stayed unmatched. CDR3 loop: CASSDTATGGTEKLFF. In DNA, the CDR3 is TGTGCCAGCAGTGACACCGCAACAGGGGGGACTGAAAAACTGTTTTTT.

Notes on this clonotype: Since the CDR3 does not end with the conserved phenylalanine or tryptophan, this likely comes from a read error. The rearrangement uses TRBV5-1 and TRBJ2-5; TRBD2 matches 9 bases. From germline, CDR1 is SGHRS and CDR2 YFSETQ. V shed 4 bases, J shed 5 bases, and the junction held 9 bases outside the gene matches. The CDR3 covers 15 residues. For the CDR3, the DNA is TGCGCCAGCAGCCGAATAGCGGGAGTAGGTGAGACCCAGTACATC. Residues: CASSRIAGVGETQYI.

This clonotype was counted only a few times. This chain links TRBV5-5 with TRBJ2-3, with TRBD2 identical over 10 bases. CDR1 SGHKS and CDR2 YYEKEE come from the germline V gene (reference sequence). This CDR3 is built from 17 residues. V shed 4 bases and J 8 bases; nucleotides not matched to a gene: 16. In DNA form, the CDR3 reads TGTGCCAGCAGCCCTGGACTAGCGGCCCCGGGGGTGGGTACGCAGTATTTT. It translates to CASSPGLAAPGVGTQYF.

There are a few counts of this clonotype. J is TRBJ1-1 and V is TRBV6-5; 10 bases fit TRBD1. Germline trimming cut 0 bases from V and 7 bases from J; bases unmatched to any gene: 8. The CDR3 is made up of 16 amino acids. Per the germline V gene, CDR1 is MNHEY and CDR2 is SVGAGI. The CDR3 DNA reads as TGTGCCAGCAGTTACTCGGGGACAGGGGCCCGCGGTGAAGCTTTCTTT. It yields the protein CASSYSGTGARGEAFF.

J is TRBJ2-3 and V is TRBV5-6; D is perhaps TRBD2 (5 bases). The CDR3 is made up of 13 amino acids. Looked up from germline, CDR1 is SGHDT and CDR2 is YYEEEE. Trimming took off 4 bases at V and 6 bases at J, with 12 bases between the two ends. The CDR3 DNA is TGTGCCAGCAGCCCCGAGGGAAGCGATACGCAGTATTTT. The encoded protein is CASSPEGSDTQYF.